Shown below are 17 T cell receptor beta chains from a single sample sequenced in a study of cytomegalovirus exposure and HLA in healthy donors. It was with 60 Vbeta and 13 Jbeta primers that the PCR ran. Libraries were prepared by immunoSEQ multiplex PCR; TCRdb keeps only in-frame clonotypes and omits some of them. The profile covers 150,000 to 200,000 clones, with approximately 79% appearing a single time and around an eighth taken by the ten largest. Sequenced material: PBMCs. The receptor set was obtained from a middle-aged man in good health and CMV-seropositive.

The V call is TRBV9, the J call TRBJ1-3; possible D gene TRBD1, 5 bases. Trimming took off 2 bases at V and 0 bases at J, with 12 bases between the two ends. The CDR3 has 16 amino acids. Germline V lookup: CDR1 SGDLS, CDR2 YYNGEE. DNA of the CDR3: TGTGCCAGCAGCGTGGGGGGACGGAGCTCTGGAAACACCATATATTTT. Translated: CASSVGGRSSGNTIYF.

This rearrangement joins TRBV5-6 to TRBJ2-3; 12 nucleotides match TRBD2. The CDR3 is 14 residues long. With V trimmed by 7 bases and J by 5 bases, 5 bases remained unmatched. Germline V gives CDR1 SGHDT, CDR2 YYEEEE. For the CDR3, the DNA is TGTGCCAGCGATTCGGGACTAGCGGGAGATACGCAGTATTTT. Protein product: CASDSGLAGDTQYF.

DNA of the CDR3: TGCGCCAGCAGCTTGGAACAGGGGGCCTACAATGAGCAGTTCTTC. Amino acid sequence: CASSLEQGAYNEQFF. V is TRBV5-1 and J is TRBJ2-1; TRBD1 aligns across 8 bases. This CDR3 region has 15 residues. V dropped 0 bases and J dropped 2; count of bases not matched to a gene: 1. Per the germline V gene, CDR1 is SGHRS and CDR2 is YFSETQ.

This chain connects TRBV18 to TRBJ2-3, with unresolved D. The CDR3 has 15 amino acids. Trimming stripped 3 bases from V and 1 base from J, with 11 bases between. The germline gives CDR1 KGHSH, CDR2 LQKENI. The CDR3 DNA sequence: TGTGCCAGCTCACCCATCACTCTCGGCACAGATACGCAGTATTTT. Encoded protein: CASSPITLGTDTQYF. Based on the CDR3 plus reference TRBV18 and TRBJ2-3, the full variable domain is NAGVMQNPRHLVRRRGQEARLRCSPMKGHSHVYWYRQLPEEGLKFMVYLQKENIIDESGMPKERFSAEFPKEGPSILRIQQVVRGDSAAYFCASSPITLGTDTQYFGPGTRLTVL.

The chain carries TRBV6-1 and TRBJ2-5; 9 positions agree with TRBD1. Germline CDR1 MNHNS, CDR2 SASEGT. The CDR3 spans 13 residues. V was pared by 9 bases and J by 4 bases, with 6 bases of the junction left unmatched. This CDR3 reads CARGQGPGETQYF. CDR3 sequence (DNA): TGTGCCAGGGGACAGGGTCCGGGAGAGACCCAGTACTTC.

The V and J genes are TRBV7-3 and TRBJ1-4; the D gene is possibly TRBD1 (6 bases). The CDR3 has 16 residues. Deletions cut 2 bases from V and 4 bases from J, with 14 bases between. Germline CDR1 and CDR2: SGHTA and FQGTGA. This chain's CDR3 is CASSLWSRGHNEKLFF. CDR3 in DNA: TGTGCCAGCAGCTTATGGTCCAGGGGCCATAATGAAAAACTGTTTTTT.

The chain combines TRBV19 with TRBJ1-2; no reliable D call. CDR3 length equals 15 residues. In germline, CDR1 is LNHDA, CDR2 SQIVND (reference sequence). Trimming cost V 6 bases and J 0 bases, with 14 bases left between them. Here the CDR3 reads CASRPDNRANYGYTF. DNA of the CDR3: TGTGCCAGTAGACCGGATAACAGAGCTAACTATGGCTACACCTTC.

This clone occurred a few times. V and J are TRBV7-9 and TRBJ2-1; tentative D call: TRBD1 (6 bases). CDR3 length equals 15 residues. Germline CDR1 reads SEHNR; CDR2 reads FQNEAQ (reference sequence). V was cut by 6 bases and J by 3 bases, with 15 bases left in between. The CDR3 DNA reads as TGTGCCAGCAGGAAGGACAGTACATTCTACAATGAGCAGTTCTTC. This encodes CASRKDSTFYNEQFF. Combining the CDR3 with reference TRBV7-9 and TRBJ2-1 gives the whole variable domain DTGVSQNPRHKITKRGQNVTFRCDPISEHNRLYWYRQTLGQGPEFLTYFQNEAQLEKSRLLSDRFSAERPKGSFSTLEIQRTEQGDSAMYLCASRKDSTFYNEQFFGPGTRLTVL.

CDR3 in amino acids: CAISESAGSSYGYTF. DNA for the CDR3: TGTGCCATCAGTGAGTCAGCGGGCAGCAGCTATGGCTACACCTTC. The chain couples TRBV10-3 to TRBJ1-2; D not certain. CDR1 is ENHRY and CDR2 is SYGVKD in the germline V gene. Trimming left V 0 bases short and J 4 bases short, with 12 bases between. The CDR3 runs 15 residues.

The chain links TRBV7-8 to TRBJ2-5; D is perhaps TRBD1 (5 bases). Germline V lookup: CDR1 SGHVS, CDR2 FQNEAQ. This CDR3 has 18 residues. With 5 bases removed from V and 0 bases from J, the gap between germline ends came to 22 bases. This CDR3 reads CASSILGRGRSYQETQYF. The CDR3 nucleotides are TGTGCCAGCAGCATACTTGGTAGGGGCAGATCGTACCAAGAGACCCAGTACTTC.

The rearrangement joins TRBV4-3 to TRBJ2-3; TRBD2 might be the D (6 bases). This CDR3 has 13 residues. Looked up from germline, CDR1 is LGHNA and CDR2 is YSLEER. Trimming pared 3 bases from V and 5 bases from J, leaving 9 bases between. The CDR3 bases are TGCGCCAGCAGCCAGCGGGGCGGAGATACGCAGTATTTT. It specifies CASSQRGGDTQYF.

CDR3 in DNA: TGCAGCGTTTCAAACTTAAACGCCAAAAACATTCAGTACTTC. It translates to CSVSNLNAKNIQYF. V and J are TRBV29-1 and TRBJ2-4; D not resolved. The CDR3 is 14 residues long. The V and J ends lost 5 bases and 1 base respectively, with 12 bases between them. Per germline, CDR1 SQVTM and CDR2 ANQGSEA.

On this clone itself: Additional DNA sequences in this sample encode the identical CDR3. The J gene is TRBJ1-6, the V gene TRBV4-3; D not resolved. Germline V gives CDR1 LGHNA, CDR2 YSLEER. The germline V and J ends were trimmed by 0 bases and 3 bases, with 12 bases remaining between them. This CDR3 region has 17 residues. Written as DNA, the CDR3 is TGCGCCAGCAGCCAAGATCACACAGCTGGCTATAATTCACCCCTCCACTTT. Protein sequence: CASSQDHTAGYNSPLHF.

The chain combines TRBV11-1 with TRBJ2-7, with D perhaps matching TRBD1 (6 bases). The CDR3 is 14 amino acids. V was clipped by 5 bases and J by 3 bases, with 14 bases between them. Germline CDR1 is SGHAT and CDR2 is FQDESV (reference sequence). The CDR3 DNA sequence: TGTGCCAGCAGCCAAGGACAGAGGTACTACGAGCAGTACTTC. Residues: CASSQGQRYYEQYF. Full variable domain (outside the CDR3, taken from reference TRBV11-1 and TRBJ2-7): EAEVAQSPRYKITEKSQAVAFWCDPISGHATLYWYRQILGQGPELLVQFQDESVVDDSQLPKDRFSAERLKGVDSTLKIQPAELGDSAMYLCASSQGQRYYEQYFGPGTRLTVT.

The V gene is TRBV15, the J gene TRBJ1-2; the match to TRBD1 covers 8 bases. Germline CDR1 LNHNV, CDR2 YYDKDF (reference sequence). This CDR3 contains 15 residues. V gave up 0 bases and J gave up 7 bases; unmatched junction bases: 7. This CDR3 reads CATSRDLPGGGGYTF. CDR3 coding DNA: TGTGCCACCAGCAGAGATTTACCAGGGGGCGGTGGCTACACCTTC. The variable domain in full, completed from reference TRBV15 and TRBJ1-2, reads DAMVIQNPRYQVTQFGKPVTLSCSQTLNHNVMYWYQQKSSQAPKLLFHYYDKDFNNEADTPDNFQSRRPNTSFCFLDIRSPGLGDTAMYLCATSRDLPGGGGYTFGSGTRLTVV.

The V and J genes are TRBV10-3 and TRBJ1-2, with TRBD1 matching 8 bases. The CDR3 loop spans 14 amino acids. Germline trimming cut 6 bases from V and 6 bases from J; bases unmatched to any gene: 9. From germline, CDR1 is ENHRY and CDR2 SYGVKD. The CDR3: CAIRTDQGANGYTF. For the CDR3, the DNA is TGTGCCATCAGAACAGACCAGGGGGCGAATGGCTACACCTTC.

The sample holds a few counts of this clone. The chain is built from TRBV5-4 and TRBJ2-7, with D unresolved. There are 14 residues in the CDR3. The V end lost 4 bases, the J end lost 0 bases, and 11 bases lay between the germline ends. Germline CDR1 and CDR2: SGHNT and YYREEE (reference sequence). The CDR3 loop is CASSTRGTSYEQYF. Written as DNA, the CDR3 is TGTGCCAGCAGCACACGTGGTACCTCCTACGAGCAGTACTTC.